This T cell receptor (beta chain) was identified in a study of siplizumab effects on memory and regulatory T cells. Here immunoSEQ multiplex PCR was the method, and the copy in TCRdb shows in-frame clones only, minus some. The sample shows about 100,000 clones, about 94% of them seen only once. V was trimmed by 0 bases and J by 5 bases, leaving 9 bases between them. In germline, CDR1 is SGDLS, CDR2 YYNGEE. There are 13 residues in the CDR3. As regards this clone: Its cognate antigen is unknown.

Findings and limits, study-wide: Solely a minor proportion of alloreactive clones could be assigned to unstimulated subsets. Phenotypic classification as naive or memory proved unattainable for roughly 75-96% of proliferating CD4+ or CD8+ clones. On average, about 70% of mappable alloreactive CD4+ clones were Treg-derived under siplizumab, against about 29% in controls.

The chain employs TRBV9 and TRBJ2-7; maybe TRBD2 (5 bases). Sequenced: non-Treg CD4+ T cells sorted from blood. The receptor was derived from a human donor in good health. In DNA form, the CDR3 reads TGTGCCAGCAGCGTAGCTGGGAGCGACGAGCAGTACTTC. Its protein product is CASSVAGSDEQYF.